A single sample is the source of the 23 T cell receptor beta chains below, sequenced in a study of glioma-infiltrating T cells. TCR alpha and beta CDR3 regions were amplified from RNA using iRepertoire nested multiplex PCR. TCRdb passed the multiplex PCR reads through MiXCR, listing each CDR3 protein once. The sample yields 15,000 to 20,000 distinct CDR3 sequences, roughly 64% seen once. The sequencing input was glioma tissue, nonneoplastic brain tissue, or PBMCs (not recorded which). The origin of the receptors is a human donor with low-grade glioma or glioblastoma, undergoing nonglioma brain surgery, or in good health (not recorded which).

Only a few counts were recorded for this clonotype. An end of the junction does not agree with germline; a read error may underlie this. The CDR3 reads CSAEDPQGANRHPTDTQYF. The CDR3 DNA is TGCAGCGCTGAAGACCCCCAGGGGGCCAACCGACACCCCACAGATACGCAGTATTTT. The V call is TRBV29-1, the J call TRBJ2-3, with TRBD1 matching over 8 bases. Germline CDR1 SQVTM, CDR2 ANQGSEA. This CDR3 region has 19 residues.

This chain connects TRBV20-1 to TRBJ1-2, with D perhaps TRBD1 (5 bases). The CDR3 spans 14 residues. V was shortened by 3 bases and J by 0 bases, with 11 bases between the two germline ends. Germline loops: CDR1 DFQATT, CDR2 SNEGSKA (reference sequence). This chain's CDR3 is CSARYRSTNYGYTF. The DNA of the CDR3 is TGCAGTGCTAGGTACAGGAGTACTAACTATGGCTACACCTTC.

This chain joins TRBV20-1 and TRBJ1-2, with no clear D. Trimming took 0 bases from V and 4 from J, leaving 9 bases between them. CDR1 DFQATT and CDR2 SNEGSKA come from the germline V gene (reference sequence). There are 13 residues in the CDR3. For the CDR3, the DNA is TGCAGTGCTAGAGAATCAATCGGCTATGGCTACACCTTC. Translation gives CSARESIGYGYTF.

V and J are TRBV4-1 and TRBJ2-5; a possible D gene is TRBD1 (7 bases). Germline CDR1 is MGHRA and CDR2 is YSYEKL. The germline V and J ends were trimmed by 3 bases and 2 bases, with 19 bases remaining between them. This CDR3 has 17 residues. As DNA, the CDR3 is TGCGCCAGCAGCCACGCCCGGCAGGGGGACTTACAAGAGACCCAGTACTTC. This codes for CASSHARQGDLQETQYF.

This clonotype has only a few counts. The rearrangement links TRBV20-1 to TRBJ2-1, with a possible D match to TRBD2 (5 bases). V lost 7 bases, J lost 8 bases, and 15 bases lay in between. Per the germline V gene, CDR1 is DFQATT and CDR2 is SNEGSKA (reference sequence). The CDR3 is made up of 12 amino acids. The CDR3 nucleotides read TGCAGTGAAGAGAGGGTTCGTGATGAGCAGTTCTTC. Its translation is CSEERVRDEQFF.

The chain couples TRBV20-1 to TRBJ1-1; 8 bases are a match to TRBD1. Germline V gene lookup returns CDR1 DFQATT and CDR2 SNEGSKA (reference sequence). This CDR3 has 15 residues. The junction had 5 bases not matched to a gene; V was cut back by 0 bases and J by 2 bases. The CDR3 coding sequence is TGCAGTGCTAGAGATGAGCAGGGGGCAAACACTGAAGCTTTCTTT. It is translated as CSARDEQGANTEAFF.

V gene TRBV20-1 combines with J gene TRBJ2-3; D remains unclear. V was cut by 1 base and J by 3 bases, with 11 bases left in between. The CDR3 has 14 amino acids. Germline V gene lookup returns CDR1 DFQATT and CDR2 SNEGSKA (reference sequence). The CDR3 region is CSARARSRTDTQYF. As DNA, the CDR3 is TGCAGTGCTAGAGCGAGGAGTAGGACAGATACGCAGTATTTT.

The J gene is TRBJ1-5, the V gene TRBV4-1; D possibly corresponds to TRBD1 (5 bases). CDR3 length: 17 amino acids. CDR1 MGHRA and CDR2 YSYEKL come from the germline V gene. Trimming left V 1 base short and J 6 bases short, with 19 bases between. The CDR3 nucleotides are TGCGCCAGCAGCCAAGGACTACCGACAGCCTCTGGTCAGCCCCAGCATTTT. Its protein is CASSQGLPTASGQPQHF.

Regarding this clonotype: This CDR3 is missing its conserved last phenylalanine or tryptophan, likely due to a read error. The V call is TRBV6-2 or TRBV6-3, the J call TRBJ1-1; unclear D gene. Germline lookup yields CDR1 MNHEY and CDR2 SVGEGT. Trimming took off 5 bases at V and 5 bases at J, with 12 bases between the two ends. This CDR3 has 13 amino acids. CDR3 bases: TGTGCCAGCAGTCGAAGTGAGGGAACTGAAGCTTTCGTT. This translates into CASSRSEGTEAFV.

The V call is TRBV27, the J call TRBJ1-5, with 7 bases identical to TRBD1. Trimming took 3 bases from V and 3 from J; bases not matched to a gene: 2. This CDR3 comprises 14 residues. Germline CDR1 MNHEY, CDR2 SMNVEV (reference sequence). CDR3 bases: TGTGCCAGCAGTTTCGACAGGGACAATCAGCCCCAGCATTTT. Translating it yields CASSFDRDNQPQHF.

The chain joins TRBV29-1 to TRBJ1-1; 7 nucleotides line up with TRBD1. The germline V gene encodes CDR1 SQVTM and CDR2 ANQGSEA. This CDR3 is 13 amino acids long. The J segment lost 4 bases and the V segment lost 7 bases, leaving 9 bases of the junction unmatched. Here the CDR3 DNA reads TGCAGCGCGCGACAGGGACCCGGCACTGAAGCTTTCTTT. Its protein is CSARQGPGTEAFF.

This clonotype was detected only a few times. CDR3 residues: CASKRGVQSYNEQFF. CDR3 nucleotides: TGTGCCAGCAAGAGGGGCGTACAATCCTACAATGAGCAGTTCTTC. The chain is built from TRBV6-2 or TRBV6-3 and TRBJ2-1; D tentatively reads TRBD1 or TRBD2 (5 bases each). Trimming pared 7 bases from V and 1 base from J, leaving 14 bases between. CDR3 length equals 15 residues. CDR1 MNHEY and CDR2 SVGEGT come from the germline V gene.

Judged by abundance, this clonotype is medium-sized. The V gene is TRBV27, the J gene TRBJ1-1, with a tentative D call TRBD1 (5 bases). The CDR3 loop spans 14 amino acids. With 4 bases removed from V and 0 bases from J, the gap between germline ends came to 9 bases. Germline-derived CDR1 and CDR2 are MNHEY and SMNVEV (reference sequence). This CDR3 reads CASSSGLMNTEAFF. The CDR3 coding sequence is TGTGCCAGCAGTTCGGGACTGATGAACACTGAAGCTTTCTTT.

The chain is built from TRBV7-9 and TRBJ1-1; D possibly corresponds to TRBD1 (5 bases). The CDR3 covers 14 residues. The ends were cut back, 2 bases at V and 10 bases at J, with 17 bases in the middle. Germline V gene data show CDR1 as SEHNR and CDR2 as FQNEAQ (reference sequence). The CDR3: CASSLSGTSSIAFF. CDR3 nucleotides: TGTGCCAGCAGCTTATCTGGGACCTCGTCAATAGCTTTCTTT.

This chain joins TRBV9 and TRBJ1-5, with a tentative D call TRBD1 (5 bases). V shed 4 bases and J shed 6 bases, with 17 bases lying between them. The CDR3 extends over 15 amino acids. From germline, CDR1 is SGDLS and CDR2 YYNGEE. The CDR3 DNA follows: TGTGCCAGCAGCCCCCAGGGACGGGTAGCTCAGCCCCAGCATTTT. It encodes CASSPQGRVAQPQHF.

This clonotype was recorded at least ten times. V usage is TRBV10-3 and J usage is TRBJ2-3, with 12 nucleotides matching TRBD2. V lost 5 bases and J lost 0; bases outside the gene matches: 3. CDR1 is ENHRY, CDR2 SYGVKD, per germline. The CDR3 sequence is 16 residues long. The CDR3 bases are TGTGCCATCAGTCCCGGGACTAGCGGGAGCACAGATACGCAGTATTTT. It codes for CAISPGTSGSTDTQYF.

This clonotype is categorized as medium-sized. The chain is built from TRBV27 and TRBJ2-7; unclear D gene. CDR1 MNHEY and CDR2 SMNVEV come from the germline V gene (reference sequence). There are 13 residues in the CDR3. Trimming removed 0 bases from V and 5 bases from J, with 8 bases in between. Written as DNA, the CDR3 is TGTGCCAGCAGTTTATCCCACCGGAACGAGCAGTACTTC. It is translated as CASSLSHRNEQYF.

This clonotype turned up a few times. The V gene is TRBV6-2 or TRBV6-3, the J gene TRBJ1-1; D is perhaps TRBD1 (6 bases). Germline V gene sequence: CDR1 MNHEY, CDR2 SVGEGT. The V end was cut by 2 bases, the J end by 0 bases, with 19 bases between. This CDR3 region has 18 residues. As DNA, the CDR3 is TGTGCCAGCAGTTACCTCTGGACAGCGCGATACATGAACACTGAAGCTTTCTTT. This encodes CASSYLWTARYMNTEAFF.

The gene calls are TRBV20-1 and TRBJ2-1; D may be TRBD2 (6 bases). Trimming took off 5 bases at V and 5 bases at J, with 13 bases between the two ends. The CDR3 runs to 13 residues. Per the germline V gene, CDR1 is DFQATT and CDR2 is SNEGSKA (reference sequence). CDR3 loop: CSARESMNNEQFF. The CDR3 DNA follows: TGCAGTGCTCGGGAGAGTATGAACAATGAGCAGTTCTTC.

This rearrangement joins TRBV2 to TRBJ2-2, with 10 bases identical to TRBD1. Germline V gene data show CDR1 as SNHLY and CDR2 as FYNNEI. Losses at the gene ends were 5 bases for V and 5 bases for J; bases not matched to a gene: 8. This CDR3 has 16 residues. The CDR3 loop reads CASSPPGTGVTGELFF. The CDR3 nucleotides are TGTGCCAGCAGTCCTCCCGGGACAGGGGTGACCGGGGAGCTGTTTTTT. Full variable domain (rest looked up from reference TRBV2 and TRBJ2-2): EPEVTQTPSHQVTQMGQEVILRCVPISNHLYFYWYRQILGQKVEFLVSFYNNEISEKSEIFDDQFSVERPDGSNFTLKIRSTKLEDSAMYFCASSPPGTGVTGELFFGEGSRLTVL.

The DNA for the CDR3 is TGTGCCAGCACTCAAATGGGTTTTGGCTACACCTTC. This translates into CASTQMGFGYTF. The J gene is TRBJ1-2, the V gene TRBV6-1, with no clear D. The germline V gene has CDR1 MNHNS and CDR2 SASEGT. The ends were cut back, 7 bases at V and 7 bases at J, with 13 bases in the middle. CDR3 length: 12 amino acids.

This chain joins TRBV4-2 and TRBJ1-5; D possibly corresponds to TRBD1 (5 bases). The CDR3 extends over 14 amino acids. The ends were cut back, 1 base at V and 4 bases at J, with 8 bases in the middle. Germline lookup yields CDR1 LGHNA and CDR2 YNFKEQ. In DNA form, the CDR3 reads TGTGCCAGCAGCCAAGTAGGGGTAAATCAGCCCCAGCATTTT. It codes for CASSQVGVNQPQHF.

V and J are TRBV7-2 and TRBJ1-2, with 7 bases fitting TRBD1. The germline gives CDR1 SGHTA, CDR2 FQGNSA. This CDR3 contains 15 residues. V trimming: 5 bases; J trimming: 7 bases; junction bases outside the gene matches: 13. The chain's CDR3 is CASSLRDSTLGGYTF. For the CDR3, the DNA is TGTGCCAGCAGCCTCCGGGACAGCACTTTGGGTGGCTACACCTTC.